The text below deals with one T cell receptor (beta chain). This sample was taken from a study of blood T cell repertoires in COVID-19. Using immunoSEQ multiplex PCR, the repertoire was profiled, and TCRdb retains in-frame clones only, with some absent. The sample holds tens of thousands of clones; around 80% are singletons and the top ten take 14% to 15%. Unmatched junction bases numbered 3, after V lost 4 bases and J lost 0 bases. This CDR3 region has 15 residues. CDR1 MGHRA and CDR2 YSYEKL come from the germline V gene. The sequence derives from a human donor with active or convalescent COVID-19. The donor label of this sample is uncertain. The chain has TRBV4-1 and TRBJ2-1, with 7 positions matching TRBD2. The sample comprised peripheral blood. In nucleotides, the CDR3 is TGCGCCAGCAGCCTTACTAGCGCCTCCTACAATGAGCAGTTCTTC. Translated: CASSLTSASYNEQFF.